This passage covers 14 T cell receptor beta chains from one sample sequenced in a study of HIV-infected patients and healthy controls. TCRdb reprocessed the 5' RACE reads with MiXCR, giving one entry per CDR3 protein. The profile shows about 67,000 distinct CDR3 sequences, about 16% of them singletons. Input material: CD4+ T cells from blood. Receptor source: a human donor in good health.

The CDR3 protein is CASSKTNEQFF. In nucleotides, the CDR3 is TGTGCCAGCAGCAAAACCAATGAGCAGTTCTTC. This sequence joins TRBV6-2 or TRBV6-3 and TRBJ2-1; D remains unclear. V lost 6 bases to trimming and J lost 6 bases, with 6 bases between them. CDR1 and CDR2 (germline): MNHEY, SVGEGT. The CDR3 is 11 amino acids.

This clonotype showed up just a few times. The chain recombines TRBV30 with TRBJ2-7, with D possibly being TRBD2 (6 bases). Germline lookup yields CDR1 GTSNPN and CDR2 SVGIG (reference sequence). This CDR3 has 14 amino acids. V lost 0 bases and J lost 3, with 12 bases in between. CDR3: CAWSVSGGSYEQYF. The CDR3 bases are TGTGCCTGGAGTGTATCCGGGGGTAGCTACGAGCAGTACTTC.

The chain recombines TRBV7-8 with TRBJ2-3; the match to TRBD2 covers 9 bases. V shed 5 bases and J 4 bases; nucleotides not matched to a gene: 10. CDR3 length: 16 residues. Germline V gene data show CDR1 as SGHVS and CDR2 as FQNEAQ. CDR3 nucleotide sequence: TGTGCCAGCAGCCCCCGGGTAGCGGGAGTGTCAGATACGCAGTATTTT. Protein product: CASSPRVAGVSDTQYF.

This clonotype was picked up a small number of times. CDR3 DNA: TGTGCCAGTACCCACAGCCGGGCTAGCGGAAGAAATGAGCAGTTCTTC. Amino acid sequence: CASTHSRASGRNEQFF. V and J are TRBV19 and TRBJ2-1; 7 bases fit TRBD2. Germline assignment: CDR1 LNHDA and CDR2 SQIVND (reference sequence). The ends lost 7 bases at V and 7 bases at J; junction bases unmatched: 16. The CDR3 runs to 16 residues.

This clonotype appeared many times. The V gene is TRBV29-1, the J gene TRBJ1-1; possibly TRBD1 for D (5 bases). The germline CDR1 and CDR2 sequences are SQVTM and ANQGSEA. CDR3 length: 14 residues. V lost 7 bases and J 9 bases, leaving 24 bases between the germline ends. This CDR3 reads CSATPLGGGPQAFF. The CDR3, as DNA: TGCAGCGCTACCCCGCTCGGCGGGGGACCTCAAGCTTTCTTT.

CDR3 sequence: CSATRGLSGRTGANVLTF. CDR3 in DNA: TGCAGTGCTACCAGGGGGCTAAGCGGGAGGACTGGGGCCAACGTCCTGACTTTC. The V gene is TRBV20-1, the J gene TRBJ2-6, with D tentatively TRBD2 (9 bases). CDR3 length: 18 amino acids. The V end was cut by 4 bases, the J end by 2 bases, with 21 bases between. CDR1 is DFQATT and CDR2 is SNEGSKA in the germline V gene (reference sequence).

The chain employs TRBV7-3 and TRBJ2-2; 7 positions agree with TRBD2. Germline lookup yields CDR1 SGHTA and CDR2 FQGTGA. Germline trimming cut 2 bases from V and 6 bases from J; bases unmatched to any gene: 0. CDR3 size: 13 residues. DNA for the CDR3: TGTGCCAGCAGCTTAGGGGGGGCCGGGGAGCTGTTTTTT. Its translation is CASSLGGAGELFF.

CDR3 DNA sequence: TGCGCCAGCAGCCAAGAACGCAGTAGCACAGATACGCAGTATTTT. Translated, it gives CASSQERSSTDTQYF. J is TRBJ2-3 and V is TRBV4-3; D gene ambiguous. V dropped 0 bases and J dropped 0 bases, with 7 bases sitting between them. Germline V gives CDR1 LGHNA, CDR2 YSLEER. The length of the CDR3 is 15 residues.

V gene TRBV7-2 combines with J gene TRBJ1-6; 9 nucleotides agree with TRBD1. Trimming took 5 bases from V and 9 from J; bases not matched to a gene: 8. CDR1 and CDR2 from the germline V gene are SGHTA and FQGNSA. This CDR3 spans 15 amino acids. CDR3 DNA sequence: TGTGCCAGCAGCAGCTCAGGGACAGGGCTTTCACCCCTCCACTTT. Translating gives CASSSSGTGLSPLHF.

This clonotype has just a few counts. The chain recombines TRBV20-1 with TRBJ2-2; D not certain. V lost 6 bases, J lost 8 bases, and 10 bases lay in between. The CDR3 consists of 11 residues. Germline CDR1 reads DFQATT; CDR2 reads SNEGSKA (reference sequence). Here the CDR3 DNA reads TGCAGTGCCAGCAGAGGAGGGGAGCTGTTTTTT. It encodes CSASRGGELFF.

The table lists this clonotype with a count of one. The chain is built from TRBV27 and TRBJ1-5; the D is unclear. The CDR3 runs 15 residues. The V and J ends lost 7 bases and 4 bases respectively, with 17 bases between them. The germline CDR1 and CDR2 sequences are MNHEY and SMNVEV (reference sequence). The CDR3 DNA reads as TGTGCCAGCAACTCGGCAGGTTCTCCAAATCAGCCCCAGCATTTT. Amino acid sequence: CASNSAGSPNQPQHF.

V usage is TRBV6-4 and J usage is TRBJ2-1, with TRBD2 identical over 8 bases. This CDR3 is 17 amino acids long. After removal of 2 bases from V and 7 bases from J, the junction contained 13 bases not matched to a gene. Germline V gene lookup returns CDR1 MRHNA and CDR2 SNTAGT. Here the CDR3 reads CASSDTIVAGLTNEQFF. The CDR3, as DNA: TGTGCCAGCAGTGACACAATCGTAGCGGGACTGACGAATGAGCAGTTCTTC.

This clonotype was detected many times. V gene TRBV27 combines with J gene TRBJ1-5; 7 bases fit TRBD1. Germline CDR1 is MNHEY and CDR2 is SMNVEV (reference sequence). The CDR3 spans 16 residues. Losses at the gene ends were 4 bases for V and 0 bases for J; bases not matched to a gene: 6. CDR3 bases: TGTGCCAGCAGTTCTCGAGGACAGGCTAGCAATCAGCCCCAGCATTTT. Protein sequence: CASSSRGQASNQPQHF.

This chain joins TRBV7-2 and TRBJ1-5; no definite D call. Germline V gives CDR1 SGHTA, CDR2 FQGNSA. The CDR3 consists of 14 residues. V was cut by 4 bases and J by 0 bases, with 7 bases left in between. CDR3 sequence reads: CASSSEYSNQPQHF. CDR3 coding DNA: TGTGCCAGCAGCTCGGAATATAGCAATCAGCCCCAGCATTTT.